This T cell receptor beta chain was identified in a study of neurological immune-mediated disorders. The study's findings and limits: The absence of shared CDR3 amino acid sequences among expanded clones across subjects suggests private repertoires in all groups.

TCRdb passed the 5' RACE reads through MiXCR, listing each CDR3 protein once. The table has some 47,000 distinct CDR3 sequences, over 15% seen once; the top ten hold about 4.7%. This clonotype was detected ten times or more. The antigen is unknown. The sample consisted of PBMCs. The sequence derives from a man aged 55 to 70 in good health.

The CDR3 spells CASSLLAGDGYEQYF. CDR3 DNA: TGCGCCAGCAGCCTACTAGCGGGAGATGGATACGAGCAGTACTTC. The J gene is TRBJ2-7, the V gene TRBV5-1; TRBD2 agrees at 11 bases. J lost 4 bases, V lost 4 bases, and 7 bases had no gene match. The CDR3 spans 15 residues. CDR1 and CDR2 (germline): SGHRS, YFSETQ. The whole variable domain, remainder taken from reference TRBV5-1 and TRBJ2-7, is KAGVTQTPRYLIKTRGQQVTLSCSPISGHRSVSWYQQTPGQGLQFLFEYFSETQRNKGNFPGRFSGRQFSNSRSEMNVSTLELGDSALYLCASSLLAGDGYEQYFGPGTRLTVT.